This paragraph covers one T cell receptor beta chain sequence. Germline trimming cut 5 bases from V and 7 bases from J; bases unmatched to any gene: 13. The CDR3 is 15 amino acids. Germline-derived CDR1 and CDR2 are PRHDT and FYEKMQ (reference sequence). The source of the sample is a study of blood T cell repertoires in COVID-19. Study information: The samples span acute and convalescent COVID-19 from the United States, Italy and Spain.

The table came from immunoSEQ multiplex PCR; TCRdb's copy has only in-frame clones and leaves some out. The table records about 67,000 clones, more than 70% of them present only once. The rearrangement links TRBV13 to TRBJ2-7, with 8 bases identical to TRBD1. The sequence was obtained from a woman in her fifties or sixties with acute or convalescent COVID-19. Sequencing was carried out using peripheral blood. CDR3 coding DNA: TGTGCCAGCAGCCTACGGACAGGGCACGCAGGAGAGCAGTACTTC. This encodes CASSLRTGHAGEQYF.